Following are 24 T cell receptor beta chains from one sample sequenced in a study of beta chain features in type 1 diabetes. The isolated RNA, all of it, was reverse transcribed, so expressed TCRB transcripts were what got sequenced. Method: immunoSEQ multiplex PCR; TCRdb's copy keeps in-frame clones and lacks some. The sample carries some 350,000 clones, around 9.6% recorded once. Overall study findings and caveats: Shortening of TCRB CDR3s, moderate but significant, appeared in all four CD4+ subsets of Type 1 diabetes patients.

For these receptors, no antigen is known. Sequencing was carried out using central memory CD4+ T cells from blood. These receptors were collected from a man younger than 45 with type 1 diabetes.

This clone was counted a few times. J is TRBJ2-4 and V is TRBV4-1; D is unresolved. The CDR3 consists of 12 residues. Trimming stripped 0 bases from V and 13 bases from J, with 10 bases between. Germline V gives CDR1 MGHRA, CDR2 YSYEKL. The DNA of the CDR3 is TGCGCCAGCAGCCAAGATGGGCTAGTACAGTACTTC. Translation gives CASSQDGLVQYF.

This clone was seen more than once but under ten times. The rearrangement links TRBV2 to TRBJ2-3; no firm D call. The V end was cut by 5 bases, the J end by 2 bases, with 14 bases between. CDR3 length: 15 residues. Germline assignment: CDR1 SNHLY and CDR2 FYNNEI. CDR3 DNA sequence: TGTGCCAGCAGTTCCCTCGGGTTCATCACAGATACGCAGTATTTT. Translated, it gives CASSSLGFITDTQYF.

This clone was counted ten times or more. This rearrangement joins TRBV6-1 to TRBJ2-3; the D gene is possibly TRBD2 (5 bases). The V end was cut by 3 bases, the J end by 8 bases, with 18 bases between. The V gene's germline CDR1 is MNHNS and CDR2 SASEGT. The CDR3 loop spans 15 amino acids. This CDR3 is CASSDTDTGAGTQYF. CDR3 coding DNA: TGTGCCAGCAGTGATACTGACACCGGTGCGGGTACGCAGTATTTT.

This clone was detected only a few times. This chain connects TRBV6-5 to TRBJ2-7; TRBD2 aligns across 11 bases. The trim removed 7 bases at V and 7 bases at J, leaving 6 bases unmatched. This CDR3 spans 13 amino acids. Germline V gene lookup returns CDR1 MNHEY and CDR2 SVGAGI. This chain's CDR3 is CASTTGTSGEQYF. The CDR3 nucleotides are TGTGCCAGCACCACCGGGACTAGCGGAGAGCAGTACTTC.

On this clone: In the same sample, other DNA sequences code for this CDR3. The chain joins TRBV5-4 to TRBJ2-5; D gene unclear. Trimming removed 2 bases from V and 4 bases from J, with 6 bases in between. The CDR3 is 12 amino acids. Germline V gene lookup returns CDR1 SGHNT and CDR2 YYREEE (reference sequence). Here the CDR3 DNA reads TGTGCCAGCAGCTTAGGCCGAGAGACCCAGTACTTC. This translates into CASSLGRETQYF.

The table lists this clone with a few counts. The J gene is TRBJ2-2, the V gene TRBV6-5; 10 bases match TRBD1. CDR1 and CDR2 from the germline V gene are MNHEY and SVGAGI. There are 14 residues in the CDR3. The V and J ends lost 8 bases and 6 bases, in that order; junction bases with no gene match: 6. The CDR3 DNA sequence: TGTGCCAGCTTTAAGGGACAGGGGTCCGGGGAGCTGTTTTTT. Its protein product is CASFKGQGSGELFF.

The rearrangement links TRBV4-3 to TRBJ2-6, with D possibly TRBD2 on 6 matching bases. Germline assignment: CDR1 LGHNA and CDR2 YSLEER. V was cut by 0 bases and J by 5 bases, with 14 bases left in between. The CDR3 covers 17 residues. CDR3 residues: CASSQDPMEGRANVLTF. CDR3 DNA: TGCGCCAGCAGCCAAGATCCGATGGAGGGTCGGGCCAACGTCCTGACTTTC.

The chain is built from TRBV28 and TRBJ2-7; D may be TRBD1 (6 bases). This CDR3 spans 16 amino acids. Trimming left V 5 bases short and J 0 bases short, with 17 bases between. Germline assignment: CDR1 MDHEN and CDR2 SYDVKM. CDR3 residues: CASSPGTGYSSYEQYF. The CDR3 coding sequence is TGTGCCAGCAGTCCGGGCACAGGGTACTCCTCCTACGAGCAGTACTTC.

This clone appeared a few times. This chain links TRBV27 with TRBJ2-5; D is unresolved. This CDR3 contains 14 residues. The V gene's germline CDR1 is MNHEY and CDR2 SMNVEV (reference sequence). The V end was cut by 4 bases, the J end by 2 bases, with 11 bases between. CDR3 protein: CASSYKGRQETQYF. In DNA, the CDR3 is TGTGCCAGCAGTTATAAAGGGCGGCAAGAGACCCAGTACTTC.

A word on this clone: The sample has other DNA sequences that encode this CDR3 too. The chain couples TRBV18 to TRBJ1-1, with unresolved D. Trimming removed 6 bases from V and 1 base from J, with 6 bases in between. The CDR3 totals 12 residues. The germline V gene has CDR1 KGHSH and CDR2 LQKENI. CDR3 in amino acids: CASSRPNTEAFF. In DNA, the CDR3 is TGTGCCAGCTCCCGACCGAACACTGAAGCTTTCTTT.

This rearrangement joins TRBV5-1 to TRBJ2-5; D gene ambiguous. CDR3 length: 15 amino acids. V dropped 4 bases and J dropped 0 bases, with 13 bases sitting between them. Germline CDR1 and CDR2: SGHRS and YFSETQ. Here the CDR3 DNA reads TGCGCCAGCAGCGTAGCCTCAAATTACCAAGAGACCCAGTACTTC. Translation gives CASSVASNYQETQYF. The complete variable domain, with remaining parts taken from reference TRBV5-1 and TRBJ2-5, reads KAGVTQTPRYLIKTRGQQVTLSCSPISGHRSVSWYQQTPGQGLQFLFEYFSETQRNKGNFPGRFSGRQFSNSRSEMNVSTLELGDSALYLCASSVASNYQETQYFGPGTRLLVL.

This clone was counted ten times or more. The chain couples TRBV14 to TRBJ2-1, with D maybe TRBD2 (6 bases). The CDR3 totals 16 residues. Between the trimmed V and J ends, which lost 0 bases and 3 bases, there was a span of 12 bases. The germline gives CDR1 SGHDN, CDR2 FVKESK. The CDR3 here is CASSQEFGTLYNEQFF. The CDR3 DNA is TGTGCCAGCAGCCAAGAGTTTGGGACTCTCTACAATGAGCAGTTCTTC.

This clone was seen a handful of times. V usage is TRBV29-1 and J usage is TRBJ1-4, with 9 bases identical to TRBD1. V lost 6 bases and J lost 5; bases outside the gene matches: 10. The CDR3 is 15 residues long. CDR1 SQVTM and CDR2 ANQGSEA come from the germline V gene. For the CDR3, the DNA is TGCAGCGTCGCGGGGACAGGGCCCGAAAATGAAAAACTGTTTTTT. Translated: CSVAGTGPENEKLFF.

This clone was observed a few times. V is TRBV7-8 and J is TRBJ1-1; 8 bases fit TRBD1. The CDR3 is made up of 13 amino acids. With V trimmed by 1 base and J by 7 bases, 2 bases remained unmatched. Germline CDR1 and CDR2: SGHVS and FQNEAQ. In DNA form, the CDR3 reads TGTGCCAGCAGCTTAGGCAGGGGGCTTGAAGCTTTCTTT. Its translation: CASSLGRGLEAFF.

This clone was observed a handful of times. This chain's CDR3 is CASRGTSGTSYNEQFF. The CDR3 DNA sequence: TGTGCCAGCAGGGGGACTAGCGGGACATCCTACAATGAGCAGTTCTTC. This rearrangement joins TRBV6-6 to TRBJ2-1, with 13 bases that match TRBD2. The trim removed 6 bases at V and 1 base at J, leaving 3 bases unmatched. Per germline, CDR1 MNHNY and CDR2 SVGAGI (reference sequence). The CDR3 runs to 16 residues.

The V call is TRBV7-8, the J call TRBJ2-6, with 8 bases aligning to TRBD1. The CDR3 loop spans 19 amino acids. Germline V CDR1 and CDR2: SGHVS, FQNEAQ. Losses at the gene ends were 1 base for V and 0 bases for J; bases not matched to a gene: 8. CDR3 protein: CASSLGVGTGFSGANVLTF. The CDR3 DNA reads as TGTGCCAGCAGCTTAGGGGTCGGGACAGGCTTCTCTGGGGCCAACGTCCTGACTTTC.

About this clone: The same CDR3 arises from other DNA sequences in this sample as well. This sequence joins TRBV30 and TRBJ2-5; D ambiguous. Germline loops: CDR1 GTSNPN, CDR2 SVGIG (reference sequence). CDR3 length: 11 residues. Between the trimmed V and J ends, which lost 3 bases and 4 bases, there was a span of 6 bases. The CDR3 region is CAWSLGETQYF. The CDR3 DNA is TGTGCCTGGAGCTTGGGAGAGACCCAGTACTTC.

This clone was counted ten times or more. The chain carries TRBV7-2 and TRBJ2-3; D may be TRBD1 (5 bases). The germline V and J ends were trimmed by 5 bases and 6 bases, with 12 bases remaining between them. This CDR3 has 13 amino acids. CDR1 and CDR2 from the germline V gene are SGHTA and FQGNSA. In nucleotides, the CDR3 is TGTGCCAGCAGCCCTTCAGGGATGGATACGCAGTATTTT. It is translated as CASSPSGMDTQYF.

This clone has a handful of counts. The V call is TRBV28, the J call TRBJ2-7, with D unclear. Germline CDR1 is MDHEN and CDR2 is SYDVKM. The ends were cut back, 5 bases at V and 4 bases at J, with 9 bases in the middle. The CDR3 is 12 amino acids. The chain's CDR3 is CASSIAWYEQYF. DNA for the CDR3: TGTGCCAGCAGTATAGCATGGTACGAGCAGTACTTC.

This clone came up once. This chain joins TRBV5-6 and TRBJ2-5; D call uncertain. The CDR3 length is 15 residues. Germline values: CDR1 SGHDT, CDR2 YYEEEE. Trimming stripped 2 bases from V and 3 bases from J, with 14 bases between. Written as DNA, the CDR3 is TGTGCCAGCAGCTTACAGCGCAACATCGAAGAGACCCAGTACTTC. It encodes CASSLQRNIEETQYF.

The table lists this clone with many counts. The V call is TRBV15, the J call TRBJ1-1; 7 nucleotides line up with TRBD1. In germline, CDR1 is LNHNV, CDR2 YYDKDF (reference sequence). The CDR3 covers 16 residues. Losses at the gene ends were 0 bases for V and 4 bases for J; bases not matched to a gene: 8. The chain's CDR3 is CATSRDMTGWGTEAFF. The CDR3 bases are TGTGCCACCAGCAGAGATATGACAGGGTGGGGCACTGAAGCTTTCTTT. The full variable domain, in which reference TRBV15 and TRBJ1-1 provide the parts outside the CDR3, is DAMVIQNPRYQVTQFGKPVTLSCSQTLNHNVMYWYQQKSSQAPKLLFHYYDKDFNNEADTPDNFQSRRPNTSFCFLDIRSPGLGDTAMYLCATSRDMTGWGTEAFFGQGTRLTVV.

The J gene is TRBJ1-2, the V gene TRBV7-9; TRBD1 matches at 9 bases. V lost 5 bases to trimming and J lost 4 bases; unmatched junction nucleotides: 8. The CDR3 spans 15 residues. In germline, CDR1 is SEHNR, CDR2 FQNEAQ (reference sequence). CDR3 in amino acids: CASSQGQGPRYGYTF. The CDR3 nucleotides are TGTGCCAGCAGCCAGGGACAGGGCCCGCGCTATGGCTACACCTTC.

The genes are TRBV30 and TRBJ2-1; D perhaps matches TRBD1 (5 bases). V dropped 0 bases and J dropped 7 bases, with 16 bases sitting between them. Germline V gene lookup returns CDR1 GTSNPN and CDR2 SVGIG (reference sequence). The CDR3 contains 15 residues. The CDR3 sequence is CAWSVKGDFWNEQFF. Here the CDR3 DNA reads TGTGCCTGGAGTGTAAAAGGGGATTTCTGGAATGAGCAGTTCTTC.

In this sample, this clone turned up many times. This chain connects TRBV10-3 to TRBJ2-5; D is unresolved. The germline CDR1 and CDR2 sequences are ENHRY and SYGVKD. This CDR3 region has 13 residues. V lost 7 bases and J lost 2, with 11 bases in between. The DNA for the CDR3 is TGTGCCATCAACAAGGGCGGACAAGAGACCCAGTACTTC. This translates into CAINKGGQETQYF.